This TCR beta chain is drawn from a study of T-cell reconstitution after alpha-beta-depleted transplantation in children. Unique molecular identifiers were incorporated when the TCRbeta library was constructed. TCRdb re-analysed the PCR reads in MiXCR, keeping a single row per CDR3 protein. This sample has about 610,000 distinct CDR3 sequences; about 11% occur once, and the top ten carry 3.5% to 5%. V shed 7 bases and J 1 base; nucleotides not matched to a gene: 7. Germline values: CDR1 SEHNR, CDR2 FQNEAQ (reference sequence). This CDR3 region has 15 residues. A few counts support this clonotype. This chain joins TRBV7-9 and TRBJ1-1; 9 bases map to TRBD1. The sequence was collected from a human donor who donated a stem cell graft to a child with acute myeloid leukemia. Sequenced here: PBMCs from the stem cell graft donor, sampled from the stem cell graft. CDR3 in amino acids: CASISQTGGNTEAFF. CDR3 bases: TGTGCCAGCATTTCACAGACAGGGGGGAACACTGAAGCTTTCTTT.